These 8 T cell receptor beta chains were all obtained from the same sample, sequenced in a study of cytomegalovirus exposure and HLA in healthy donors. Sequenced by immunoSEQ multiplex PCR; TCRdb stores in-frame clones only, minus some. Seen here are about 160,000 clones, 80% to 90% observed once, and the top ten hold roughly 6%. Sequenced: PBMCs. The receptors originated from a woman aged 25 to 39 in good health and CMV-seronegative.

The J gene is TRBJ1-6, the V gene TRBV4-3; no firm D call. Germline V gives CDR1 LGHNA, CDR2 YSLEER. The CDR3 totals 15 residues. Trimming stripped 0 bases from V and 4 bases from J, with 7 bases between. CDR3 protein: CASSQDPAYNSPLHF. For the CDR3, the DNA is TGCGCCAGCAGCCAAGATCCAGCGTATAATTCACCCCTCCACTTT.

This chain uses TRBV4-3 with TRBJ1-3, with D possibly TRBD1 on 5 matching bases. The CDR3 spans 15 residues. Germline-derived CDR1 and CDR2 are LGHNA and YSLEER. V was clipped by 8 bases and J by 0 bases, with 14 bases between them. The DNA of the CDR3 is TGCGCCAGCGCCGGGGCTCTGAGCTCTGGAAACACCATATATTTT. Its translation: CASAGALSSGNTIYF.

V gene TRBV27 combines with J gene TRBJ2-1; D is perhaps TRBD2 (6 bases). Trimming pared 2 bases from V and 6 bases from J, leaving 14 bases between. The CDR3 covers 15 residues. Germline lookup yields CDR1 MNHEY and CDR2 SMNVEV (reference sequence). In DNA, the CDR3 is TGTGCCAGCAGTTTAACCGGGAGTGGCGTCAATGAGCAGTTCTTC. This codes for CASSLTGSGVNEQFF.

J is TRBJ2-5 and V is TRBV6-1, with 13 bases that match TRBD2. This CDR3 region has 17 residues. The germline gives CDR1 MNHNS, CDR2 SASEGT. Trimming took 0 bases from V and 3 from J; bases not matched to a gene: 4. The CDR3 DNA reads as TGTGCCAGCAGTGAAGCAACGGGACTAGCGGGGAAAGAGACCCAGTACTTC. Its translation: CASSEATGLAGKETQYF.

This clone was counted a few times. The chain couples TRBV7-8 to TRBJ2-7, with unresolved D. Trimming removed 0 bases from V and 2 bases from J, with 2 bases in between. Looked up from germline, CDR1 is SGHVS and CDR2 is FQNEAQ. The CDR3 is 12 residues long. Here the CDR3 DNA reads TGTGCCAGCAGCTTAGCCCCCTACGAGCAGTACTTC. Protein: CASSLAPYEQYF.

This clone was counted many times. This rearrangement joins TRBV11-1 to TRBJ2-5; 8 bases align to TRBD1. This CDR3 comprises 14 residues. Looked up from germline, CDR1 is SGHAT and CDR2 is FQDESV (reference sequence). Germline trimming cut 5 bases from V and 5 bases from J; bases unmatched to any gene: 7. Here the CDR3 DNA reads TGTGCCAGCAGCCGGACAGGGATGGAGGAGACCCAGTACTTC. It is translated as CASSRTGMEETQYF. The full variable domain, in which reference TRBV11-1 and TRBJ2-5 provide the parts outside the CDR3, is EAEVAQSPRYKITEKSQAVAFWCDPISGHATLYWYRQILGQGPELLVQFQDESVVDDSQLPKDRFSAERLKGVDSTLKIQPAELGDSAMYLCASSRTGMEETQYFGPGTRLLVL.

The chain has TRBV29-1 and TRBJ1-2; perhaps TRBD1 as D (5 bases). This CDR3 is built from 13 residues. V was shortened by 4 bases and J by 2 bases, with 11 bases between the two germline ends. Germline CDR1 and CDR2: SQVTM and ANQGSEA. This CDR3 reads CSVVGPVNYGYTF. Here the CDR3 DNA reads TGCAGCGTTGTGGGGCCAGTAAACTATGGCTACACCTTC.

This clone was counted between two and nine times. Distinct nucleotide sequences in the sample also encode this CDR3. V is TRBV4-3 and J is TRBJ1-1; D unclear. This CDR3 comprises 13 residues. Germline-derived CDR1 and CDR2 are LGHNA and YSLEER. V gave up 1 base and J gave up 1 base, with 4 bases separating them. CDR3 in DNA: TGCGCCAGCAGCCAAGCAGGGAACACTGAAGCTTTCTTT. Protein sequence: CASSQAGNTEAFF.